The subject of this entry is one T cell receptor (beta chain). Its target antigen remains unknown. No quality values exist for individual bases; no much larger clone is one base distant. The germline V gene sets CDR1 to SGHTA and CDR2 to FQGNSA. Trimming accounts for 5 bases at V and 7 bases at J, while the number of junction bases matched to no gene is 15. CDR3 length: 17 amino acids, cysteine to phenylalanine. Only the CDR3 part of the read is kept: 51 bases, read in frame from the first base. TCRbeta CDR3 regions were amplified from genomic DNA using the immunoSEQ Assay, a bias-controlled multiplex PCR. Concerning the study's data processing: Within the assay, amplification of reference gene primers was used to estimate how many nucleated cells each sample contained. To quantify the absolute abundance of each unique TCRbeta CDR3 rearrangement, sequence reads were collapsed and filtered. For each sample, productive Simpson clonality was calculated as the square root of Simpson's diversity index across productive rearrangements. TCRdb retrieved this table from immuneACCESS and kept in-frame rearrangements only. Not all clones are present; in checked studies, unresolved V genes account for under half, and no reason is known for the remainder. D and trimming were read from the DNA, whereas the V and J calls and clone size are those reported in that table. The sample table holds approximately 260,000 clones, of which about 88% were seen once. The biggest ten clones account for roughly 4.8% of the sample.

A second Seattle source provided samples from volunteer blood donors who had recovered from COVID-19. The collaborating institutions used their own protocols to collect whole blood in K2EDTA tubes. Collaborator samples were shipped for TCRbeta analysis as frozen whole blood, isolated PBMCs, or DNA extracted from either sample type. This entry belongs to a study of blood T cell repertoires in COVID-19 (dated by TCRdb to the early 2020s). Some background on the complete study: Collaborator samples came from the United States, Italy and Spain and covered acute and convalescent phases of COVID-19. The repertoires were released in a freely available public database intended as a resource for research on the immune response to SARS-CoV-2. The samples were drawn from the first 160 participants of the ongoing ImmuneRACE study and from 1,254 subjects provided by 6 global collaborators. Nearly every sample came with metadata listing a de-identified subject ID, COVID-19 status, age in years and sex. The prospective study material was composed of cDNA or gDNA derived from T cells, B-cell-depleted T cells, or PBMCs. The dataset comprised deeply sampled blood TCRbeta repertoires from subjects exposed to, actively infected with, or recovered from COVID-19. Where HLA class I and class II types were available, the types were taken from metadata supplied by the sample provider, not from assay-based typing.

Points the paper makes about the study in general: The amount of clinical and demographic metadata varied by source and participant and was provided uncurated.

This TCR derives from a middle-aged woman who had recovered from COVID-19. The sequencing input was peripheral blood. This chain joins TRBV7-2 to TRBJ2-3; the central 10 bases match TRBD2. The DNA sequence is given as TGTGCCAGCAGCCCCCGGGGAGCGGGGGGGCGGCCTCATACGCAGTATTTT. It encodes CASSPRGAGGRPHTQYF.